Following are 11 T cell receptor beta chains from one sample sequenced in a study of blood T cell repertoires in COVID-19. Clones were read by immunoSEQ multiplex PCR, and TCRdb kept only the in-frame ones, dropping some. The table has more than 150,000 clones, roughly 80% seen once. The specimen sequenced was peripheral blood. Every receptor here comes from a man aged 25-45 years with active or convalescent COVID-19.

The genes are TRBV2 and TRBJ1-2, with a tentative D call TRBD1 (6 bases). V was trimmed by 6 bases and J by 4 bases, leaving 12 bases between them. Germline values: CDR1 SNHLY, CDR2 FYNNEI. The CDR3 sequence is 13 residues long. CDR3 DNA: TGTGCCAGCAGCGAGGACAGTCTCTATGGCTACACCTTC. This gives the protein CASSEDSLYGYTF.

This clone was observed a handful of times. V usage is TRBV27 and J usage is TRBJ1-5, with D tentatively TRBD1 (6 bases). Germline CDR1 is MNHEY and CDR2 is SMNVEV (reference sequence). Trimming stripped 1 base from V and 4 bases from J, with 11 bases between. The CDR3 is made up of 15 amino acids. This chain's CDR3 is CASSLFRGGNQPQHF. CDR3 nucleotide sequence: TGTGCCAGCAGTTTATTCAGGGGTGGGAATCAGCCCCAGCATTTT.

V and J are TRBV5-4 and TRBJ1-2, with D tentatively TRBD1 (5 bases). The CDR3 runs 14 residues. Deletions cut 4 bases from V and 3 bases from J, with 13 bases between. Germline CDR1 and CDR2: SGHNT and YYREEE (reference sequence). The CDR3 protein is CASSPPGLDYGYTF. CDR3 DNA sequence: TGTGCCAGCAGCCCCCCAGGGTTAGACTATGGCTACACCTTC.

The chain uses TRBV29-1 and TRBJ1-4, with 8 bases aligning to TRBD1. Germline V lookup: CDR1 SQVTM, CDR2 ANQGSEA. CDR3 size: 13 residues. With V trimmed by 6 bases and J by 6 bases, 6 bases remained unmatched. The CDR3 loop is CSVLQGADEKLFF. The CDR3 bases are TGCAGCGTGCTTCAGGGGGCGGATGAAAAACTGTTTTTT.

As to this clone: Distinct nucleotide sequences in the sample also encode this CDR3. The chain couples TRBV30 to TRBJ1-2, with 8 bases that match TRBD1. Per the germline V gene, CDR1 is GTSNPN and CDR2 is SVGIG (reference sequence). After removal of 0 bases from V and 4 bases from J, the junction contained 1 base not matched to a gene. The CDR3 length is 13 residues. The CDR3 here is CAWSVGQGYGYTF. CDR3 nucleotides: TGTGCCTGGAGTGTAGGACAGGGCTATGGCTACACCTTC.

The rearrangement links TRBV6-2 or TRBV6-3 to TRBJ1-1; a possible D gene is TRBD1 (6 bases). The CDR3 runs to 11 residues. Germline V CDR1 and CDR2: MNHEY, SVGEGT. V was clipped by 2 bases and J by 8 bases, with 6 bases between them. DNA of the CDR3: TGTGCCAGCAGTTACACAGGGGAAGCTTTCTTT. Translating gives CASSYTGEAFF.

V and J are TRBV10-2 and TRBJ1-2; 7 bases match TRBD1. Unmatched junction bases numbered 6, after V lost 3 bases and J lost 5 bases. Germline V gives CDR1 WSHSY, CDR2 SAAADI. This CDR3 region has 14 residues. In nucleotides, the CDR3 is TGCGCCAGCAGTGATAGGGGGCGCCGGTATGGCTACACCTTC. Translation: CASSDRGRRYGYTF.

The chain has TRBV28 and TRBJ2-7; 8 bases are shared with TRBD2. The trim removed 7 bases at V and 4 bases at J, leaving 27 bases unmatched. This CDR3 contains 20 residues. CDR1 and CDR2 (germline): MDHEN, SYDVKM. CDR3: CASIGPTPGTSNPFRYEQYV. The CDR3 DNA reads as TGTGCCAGCATTGGACCTACACCCGGGACTAGTAACCCTTTTCGGTACGAGCAGTACGTC.

V and J are TRBV11-2 and TRBJ2-7; 9 bases agree with TRBD1. V trimming: 5 bases; J trimming: 1 base; junction bases outside the gene matches: 6. This CDR3 is built from 15 residues. CDR1 and CDR2 (germline): SGHAT, FQNNGV. The DNA for the CDR3 is TGTGCCAGCAGCCGGGGGACAGGGCCGTCCTACGAGCAGTACTTC. Translating it yields CASSRGTGPSYEQYF.

The chain uses TRBV24-1 and TRBJ2-5; 8 bases line up with TRBD2. The CDR3 runs 14 residues. Germline CDR1 is KGHDR and CDR2 is SFDVKD. The V gene end was trimmed by 4 bases and the J gene end by 7 bases; junction bases not matched to a gene: 7. The CDR3 sequence: CATSDSSAGVTQYF. The CDR3 coding sequence is TGTGCCACCAGTGACAGTTCAGCGGGAGTGACCCAGTACTTC.

The chain is built from TRBV5-6 and TRBJ2-5; TRBD2 matches 8 bases. The germline V gene encodes CDR1 SGHDT and CDR2 YYEEEE. After removal of 4 bases from V and 5 bases from J, the junction contained 10 bases not matched to a gene. The CDR3 runs to 15 residues. CDR3 loop: CASSPIAGSLETQYF. The CDR3 region has the DNA TGTGCCAGCAGCCCCATAGCGGGGTCTTTGGAGACCCAGTACTTC. Based on the CDR3 plus reference TRBV5-6 and TRBJ2-5, the full variable domain is DAGVTQSPTHLIKTRGQQVTLRCSPKSGHDTVSWYQQALGQGPQFIFQYYEEEERQRGNFPDRFSGHQFPNYSSELNVNALLLGDSALYLCASSPIAGSLETQYFGPGTRLLVL.